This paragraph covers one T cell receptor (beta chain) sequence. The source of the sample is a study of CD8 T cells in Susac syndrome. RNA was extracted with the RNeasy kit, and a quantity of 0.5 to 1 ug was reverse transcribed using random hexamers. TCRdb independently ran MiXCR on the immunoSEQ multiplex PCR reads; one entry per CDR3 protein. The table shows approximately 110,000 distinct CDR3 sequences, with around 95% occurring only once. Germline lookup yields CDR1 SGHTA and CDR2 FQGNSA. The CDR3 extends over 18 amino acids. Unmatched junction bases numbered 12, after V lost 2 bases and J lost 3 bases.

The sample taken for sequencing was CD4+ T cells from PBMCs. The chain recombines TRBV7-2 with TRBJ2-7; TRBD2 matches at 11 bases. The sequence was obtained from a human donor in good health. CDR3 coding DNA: TGTGCCAGCAGCTTAAGGCTAGCGGGGGGTACACCGGGCTACGAGCAGTACTTC. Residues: CASSLRLAGGTPGYEQYF.